What follows describes a single TCR beta chain. Its antigen is still unknown. The entry originates in a study of cytomegalovirus exposure and HLA in healthy donors. Findings and limits, study-wide: TCR beta chains numbering 150 to 200 were designated cytomegalovirus-associated. When the data were analyzed later, several of the most significant clusters appeared to be linked to common viral pathogens. In an earlier analysis, in about 530 donors, most V segments appeared productive either ~87% or ~30% of the time. For TCR beta chains, V- and J-gene trimming was later linked to a missense DCLRE1C variant.

V dropped 6 bases and J dropped 8 bases, with 10 bases sitting between them. The CDR3 length is 10 residues. In germline, CDR1 is SQVTM, CDR2 ANQGSEA. 60 Vbeta and 13 Jbeta primers were used in PCR. TCRdb's copy holds only in-frame clones and misses some; the assay was immunoSEQ multiplex PCR. The sample lists 45,000 to 65,000 clones, 72% seen once, with roughly 22% in the top ten. The sequence derives from a woman aged 50 to 60 in good health and CMV-seropositive. Sequenced input: PBMCs. This chain joins TRBV29-1 and TRBJ1-2, with unresolved D. CDR3 region: CSVYLIGYTF. For the CDR3, the DNA is TGCAGCGTCTACTTAATCGGCTACACCTTC.